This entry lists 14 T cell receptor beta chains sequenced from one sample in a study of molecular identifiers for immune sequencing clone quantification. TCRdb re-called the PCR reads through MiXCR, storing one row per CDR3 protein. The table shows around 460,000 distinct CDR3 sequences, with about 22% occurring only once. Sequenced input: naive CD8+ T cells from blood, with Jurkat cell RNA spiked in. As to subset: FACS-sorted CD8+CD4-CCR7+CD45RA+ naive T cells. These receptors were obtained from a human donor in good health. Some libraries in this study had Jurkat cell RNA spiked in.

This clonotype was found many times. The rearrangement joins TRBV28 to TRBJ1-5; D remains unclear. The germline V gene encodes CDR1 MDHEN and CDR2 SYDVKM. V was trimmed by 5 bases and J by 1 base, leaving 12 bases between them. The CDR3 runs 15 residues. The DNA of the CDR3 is TGTGCCAGCAGTCCAACTACACTGAGCAATCAGCCCCAGCATTTT. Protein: CASSPTTLSNQPQHF.

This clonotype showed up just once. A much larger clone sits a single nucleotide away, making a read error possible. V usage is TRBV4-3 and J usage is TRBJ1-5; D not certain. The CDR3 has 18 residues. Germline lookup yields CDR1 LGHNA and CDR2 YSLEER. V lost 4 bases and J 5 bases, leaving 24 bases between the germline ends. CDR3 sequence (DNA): TGCGCCAGCAGCCCCACCCTGGGAGGACTACTGAGCGATCAGCCCCAGCATTTT. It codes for CASSPTLGGLLSDQPQHF.

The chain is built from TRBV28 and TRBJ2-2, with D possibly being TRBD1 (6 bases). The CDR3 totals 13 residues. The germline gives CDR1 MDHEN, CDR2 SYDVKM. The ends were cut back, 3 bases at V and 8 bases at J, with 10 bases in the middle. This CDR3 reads CASSLGTPGELFF. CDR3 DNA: TGTGCCAGCAGTTTGGGGACACCGGGGGAGCTGTTTTTT.

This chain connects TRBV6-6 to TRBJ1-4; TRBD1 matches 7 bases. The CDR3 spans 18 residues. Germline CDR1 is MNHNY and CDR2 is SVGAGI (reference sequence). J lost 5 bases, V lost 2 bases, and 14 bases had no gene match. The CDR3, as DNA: TGTGCCAGCAGTTACACAGGGGACAATTCCTGGGAGAATGAAAAACTGTTTTTT. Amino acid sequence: CASSYTGDNSWENEKLFF.

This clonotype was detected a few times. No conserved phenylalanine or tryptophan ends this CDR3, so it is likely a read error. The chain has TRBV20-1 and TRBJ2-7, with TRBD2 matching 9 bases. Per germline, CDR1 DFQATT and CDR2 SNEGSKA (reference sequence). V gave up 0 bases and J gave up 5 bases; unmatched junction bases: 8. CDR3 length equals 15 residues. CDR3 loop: CSARDLAGGPHEQYS. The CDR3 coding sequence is TGCAGTGCTAGAGATTTGGCGGGAGGGCCACACGAGCAGTACTCC.

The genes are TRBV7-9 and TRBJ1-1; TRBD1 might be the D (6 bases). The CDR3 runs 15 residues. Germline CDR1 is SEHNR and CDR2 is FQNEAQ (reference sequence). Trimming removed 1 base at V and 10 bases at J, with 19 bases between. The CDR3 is CASSLVGGHPSGAFF. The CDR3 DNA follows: TGTGCCAGCAGCTTAGTGGGGGGCCATCCCTCGGGAGCTTTCTTT.

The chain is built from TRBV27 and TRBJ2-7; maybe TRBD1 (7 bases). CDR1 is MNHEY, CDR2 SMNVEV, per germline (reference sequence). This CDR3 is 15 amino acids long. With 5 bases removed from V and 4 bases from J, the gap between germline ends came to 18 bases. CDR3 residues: CASSMQGGRLYEQYF. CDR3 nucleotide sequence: TGTGCCAGCAGTATGCAGGGGGGAAGATTGTACGAGCAGTACTTC.

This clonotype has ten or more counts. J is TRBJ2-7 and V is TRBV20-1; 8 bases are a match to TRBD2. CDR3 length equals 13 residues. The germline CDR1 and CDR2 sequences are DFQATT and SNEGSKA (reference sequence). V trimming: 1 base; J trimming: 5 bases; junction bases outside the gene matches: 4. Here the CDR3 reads CSARGLASNEQYF. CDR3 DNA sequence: TGCAGTGCTAGAGGACTAGCGTCTAACGAGCAGTACTTC.

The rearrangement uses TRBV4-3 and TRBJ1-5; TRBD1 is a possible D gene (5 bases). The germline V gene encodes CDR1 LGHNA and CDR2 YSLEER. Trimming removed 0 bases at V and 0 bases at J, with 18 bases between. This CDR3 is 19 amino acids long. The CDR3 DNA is TGCGCCAGCAGCCAAGATCTAGGGACGGAAGGTTATAGCAATCAGCCCCAGCATTTT. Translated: CASSQDLGTEGYSNQPQHF.

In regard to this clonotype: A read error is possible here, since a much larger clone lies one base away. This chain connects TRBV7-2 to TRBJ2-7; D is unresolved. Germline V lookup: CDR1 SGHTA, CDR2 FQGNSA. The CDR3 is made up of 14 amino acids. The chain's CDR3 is CASSSDIPSYEQCF. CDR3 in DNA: TGTGCCAGCAGCTCCGACATACCCTCCTACGAGCAGTGCTTC.

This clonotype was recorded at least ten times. The CDR3 DNA reads TGTGCCAGTAGTATAGCTGCTAGCGGGGCGAGGAATGAGCAGTTCTTC. It yields the protein CASSIAASGARNEQFF. V usage is TRBV19 and J usage is TRBJ2-1; 9 bases agree with TRBD2. Germline-derived CDR1 and CDR2 are LNHDA and SQIVND (reference sequence). J lost 7 bases, V lost 1 base, and 8 bases had no gene match. The length of the CDR3 is 16 residues.

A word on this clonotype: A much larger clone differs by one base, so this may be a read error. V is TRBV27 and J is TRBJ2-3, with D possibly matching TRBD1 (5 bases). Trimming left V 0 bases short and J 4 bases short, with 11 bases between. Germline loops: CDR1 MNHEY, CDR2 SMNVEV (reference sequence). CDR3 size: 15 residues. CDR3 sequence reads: CASSLSPGSSDTQYF. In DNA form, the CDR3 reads TGTGCCAGCAGTTTATCACCAGGGTCCTCAGATACGCAGTATTTT.

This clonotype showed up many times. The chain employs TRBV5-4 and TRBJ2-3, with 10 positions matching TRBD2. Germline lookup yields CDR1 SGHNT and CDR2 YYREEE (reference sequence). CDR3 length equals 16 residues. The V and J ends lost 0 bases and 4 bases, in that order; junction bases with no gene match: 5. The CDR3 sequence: CASSLVASGSPDTQYF. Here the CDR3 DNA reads TGTGCCAGCAGCTTGGTCGCTAGCGGGAGCCCAGATACGCAGTATTTT.

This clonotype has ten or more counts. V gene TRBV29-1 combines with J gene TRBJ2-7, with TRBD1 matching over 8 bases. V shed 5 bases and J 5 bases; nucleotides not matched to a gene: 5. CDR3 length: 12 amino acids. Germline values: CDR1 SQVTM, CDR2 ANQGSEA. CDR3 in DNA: TGCAGCGTTATCCCAGGGGGCAACGAGCAGTACTTC. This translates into CSVIPGGNEQYF.